This TCR beta chain originates from a study of shared clonotypes between healthy human individuals. Study-wide points: Tissue TCR repertoires likely differ from these blood-only repertoires.

The protocol was immunoSEQ multiplex PCR, while the TCRdb copy is restricted to in-frame clones and leaves out a portion. The sample gives 2.5 million or so clones, 85% to 95% of which show up once; roughly 0.15% is in the top ten. Germline V CDR1 and CDR2: SNHLY, FYNNEI. This CDR3 has 13 residues. Trimming shortened V by 6 bases and J by 2 bases, and 8 bases separated the two germline ends. Comment on this clone: Its matching antigen is unknown.

The sequencing sample was made of naive CD4+ T cells sorted from blood. Described subset: CD45RA+ positively selected. The chain joins TRBV2 to TRBJ1-3, with D possibly matching TRBD1 (5 bases). This TCR derives from a man aged 18 to 30 in good health. CDR3 protein: CASSRQPGNTIYF. CDR3 nucleotides: TGTGCCAGCAGCAGACAGCCTGGAAACACCATATATTTT.